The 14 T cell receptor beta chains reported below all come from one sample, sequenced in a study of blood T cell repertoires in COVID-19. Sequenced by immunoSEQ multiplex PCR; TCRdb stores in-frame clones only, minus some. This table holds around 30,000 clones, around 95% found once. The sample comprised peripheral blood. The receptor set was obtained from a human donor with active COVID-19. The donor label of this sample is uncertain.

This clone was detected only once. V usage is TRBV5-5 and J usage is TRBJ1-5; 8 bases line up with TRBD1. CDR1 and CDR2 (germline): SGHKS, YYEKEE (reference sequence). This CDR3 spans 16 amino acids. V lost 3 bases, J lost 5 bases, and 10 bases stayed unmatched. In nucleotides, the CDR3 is TGTGCCAGCAGCTCCCTAGGACAGGGTGGGGATCAGCCCCAGCATTTT. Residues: CASSSLGQGGDQPQHF. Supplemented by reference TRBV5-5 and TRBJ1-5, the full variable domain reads DAGVTQSPTHLIKTRGQQVTLRCSPISGHKSVSWYQQVLGQGPQFIFQYYEKEERGRGNFPDRFSARQFPNYSSELNVNALLLGDSALYLCASSSLGQGGDQPQHFGDGTRLSIL.

The CDR3 bases are TGTGCCAGCAGACAGGGAAACTATGGCTACACCTTC. As protein: CASRQGNYGYTF. The V call is TRBV6-6, the J call TRBJ1-2; maybe TRBD1 (6 bases). The length of the CDR3 is 12 residues. The germline V gene has CDR1 MNHNY and CDR2 SVGAGI (reference sequence). V dropped 6 bases and J dropped 2 bases, with 7 bases sitting between them.

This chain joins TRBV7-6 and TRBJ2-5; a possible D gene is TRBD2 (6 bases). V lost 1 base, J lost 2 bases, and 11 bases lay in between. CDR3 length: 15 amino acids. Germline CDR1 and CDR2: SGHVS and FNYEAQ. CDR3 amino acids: CASSLDVGGQETQYF. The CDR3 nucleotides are TGTGCCAGCAGCTTAGATGTTGGGGGGCAAGAGACCCAGTACTTC.

CDR3 DNA sequence: TGTGCCAGCAGCTTGGGGAGAGGCACTGAAGCTTTCTTT. The encoded protein is CASSLGRGTEAFF. The gene calls are TRBV5-6 and TRBJ1-1; D is unresolved. With 0 bases removed from V and 4 bases from J, the gap between germline ends came to 7 bases. Germline CDR1 and CDR2: SGHDT and YYEEEE. The CDR3 sequence is 13 residues long. The variable domain in full, with the rest retrieved from reference TRBV5-6 and TRBJ1-1, is DAGVTQSPTHLIKTRGQQVTLRCSPKSGHDTVSWYQQALGQGPQFIFQYYEEEERQRGNFPDRFSGHQFPNYSSELNVNALLLGDSALYLCASSLGRGTEAFFGQGTRLTVV.

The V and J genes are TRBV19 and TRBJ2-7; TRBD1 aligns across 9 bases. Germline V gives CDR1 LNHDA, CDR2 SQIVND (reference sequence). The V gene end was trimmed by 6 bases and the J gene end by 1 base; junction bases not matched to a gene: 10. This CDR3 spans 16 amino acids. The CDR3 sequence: CASSKGDRAFSYEQYF. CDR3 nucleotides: TGTGCCAGTAGCAAGGGGGACAGGGCGTTTTCCTACGAGCAGTACTTC.

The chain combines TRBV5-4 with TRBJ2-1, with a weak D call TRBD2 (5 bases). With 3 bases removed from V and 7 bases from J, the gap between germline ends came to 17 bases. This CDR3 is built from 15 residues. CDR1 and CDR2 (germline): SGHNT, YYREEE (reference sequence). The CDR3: CASSSGYGSGNEQFF. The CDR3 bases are TGTGCCAGCAGCTCGGGGTACGGGTCTGGGAATGAGCAGTTCTTC.

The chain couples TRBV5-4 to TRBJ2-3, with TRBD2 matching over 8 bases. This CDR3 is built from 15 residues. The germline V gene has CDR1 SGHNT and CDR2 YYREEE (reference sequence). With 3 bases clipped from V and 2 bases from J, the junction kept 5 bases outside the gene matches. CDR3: CASSSRLALTDTQYF. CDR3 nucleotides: TGTGCCAGCAGCTCCAGACTAGCGCTCACAGATACGCAGTATTTT.

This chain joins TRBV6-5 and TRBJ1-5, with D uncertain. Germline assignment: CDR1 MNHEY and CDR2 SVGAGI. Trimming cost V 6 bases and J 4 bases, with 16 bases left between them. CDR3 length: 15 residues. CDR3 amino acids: CASRTREESNQPQHF. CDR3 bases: TGTGCCAGCAGGACCCGGGAAGAAAGTAATCAGCCCCAGCATTTT.

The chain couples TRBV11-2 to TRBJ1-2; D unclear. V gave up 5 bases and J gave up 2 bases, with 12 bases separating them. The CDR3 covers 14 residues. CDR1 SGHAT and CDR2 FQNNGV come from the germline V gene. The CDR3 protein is CASSPTTPNYGYTF. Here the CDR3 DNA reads TGTGCCAGCAGCCCCACGACACCAAACTATGGCTACACCTTC.

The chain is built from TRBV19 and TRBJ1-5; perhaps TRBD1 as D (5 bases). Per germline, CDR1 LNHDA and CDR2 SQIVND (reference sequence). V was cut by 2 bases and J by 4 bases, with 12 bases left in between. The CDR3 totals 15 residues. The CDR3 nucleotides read TGTGCCAGTAGTATAATTCCAGGGCCAAATCAGCCCCAGCATTTT. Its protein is CASSIIPGPNQPQHF.

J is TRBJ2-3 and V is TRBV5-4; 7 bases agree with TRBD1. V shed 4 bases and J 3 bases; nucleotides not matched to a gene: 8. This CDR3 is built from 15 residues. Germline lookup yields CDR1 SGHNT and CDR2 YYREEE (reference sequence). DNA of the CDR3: TGTGCCAGCAGCCACGGACAGGCCTGGACAGATACGCAGTATTTT. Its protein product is CASSHGQAWTDTQYF.

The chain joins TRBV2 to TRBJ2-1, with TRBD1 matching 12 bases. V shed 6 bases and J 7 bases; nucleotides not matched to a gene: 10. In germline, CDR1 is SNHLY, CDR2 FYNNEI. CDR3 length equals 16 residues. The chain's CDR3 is CASRNPRDRGLNEQFF. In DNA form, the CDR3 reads TGTGCCAGCAGGAATCCCCGGGACAGGGGGCTGAATGAGCAGTTCTTC.

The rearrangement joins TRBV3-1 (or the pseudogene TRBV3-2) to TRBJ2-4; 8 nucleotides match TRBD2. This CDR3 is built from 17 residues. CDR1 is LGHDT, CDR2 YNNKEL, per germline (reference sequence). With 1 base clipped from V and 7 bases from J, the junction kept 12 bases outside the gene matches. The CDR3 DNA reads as TGTGCCAGCAGCCAAGGTTGGGTTGGGACTAGAGAGAACATTCAGTACTTC. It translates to CASSQGWVGTRENIQYF.

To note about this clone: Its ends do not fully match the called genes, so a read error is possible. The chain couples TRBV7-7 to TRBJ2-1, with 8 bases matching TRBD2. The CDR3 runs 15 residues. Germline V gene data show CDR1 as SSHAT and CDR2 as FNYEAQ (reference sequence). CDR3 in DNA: TGTGCTAGCAGCTTAGAAACCGGGAGGGTCAATGAGCAGTTCTTC. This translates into CASSLETGRVNEQFF.